Sequencing of this TCR beta chain was carried out in a study of T cells after yellow fever vaccination (dated by TCRdb to about 2019). Regarding the study in general: Libraries from fractions with low cell numbers were prepared with the SMART-Seq v4 Ultra Low Input RNA kit. To follow T-cell clones before and after primary and booster YFV17D yellow fever vaccination, bulk TCR alpha and beta repertoires were sequenced over time. Blood was drawn at multiple timepoints before and after primary and secondary immunization, with bulk PBMC replicates and cell subsets isolated. The cohort comprised two healthy male donors, one aged 18 to 29 and one aged 30 to 39 years.

Concerning this clonotype itself: Its binding antigen is unknown. Qualities for individual bases were not recorded, and no much larger clone is one base off.

The treatment or condition label, read with the paper, signifies: live attenuated yellow fever vaccine strain. Two biological replicates of bulk PBMCs were collected at each blood-draw timepoint. A standard Ficoll-Paque protocol was used to isolate PBMCs from peripheral blood. RNA was extracted with TriZol from bulk PBMCs, CD4 and CD8 fractions, and dextramer-positive and dextramer-negative fractions. V loses 1 base, J loses 6 bases, and the germline ends lie 12 bases apart. The CDR3, from cysteine to phenylalanine, totals 15 residues. The CDR3 DNA has 45 bases and is translated from base 1. Reading the germline V gene gives CDR1 MGHRA and CDR2 YSYEKL. TCR cDNA was synthesized by 5'RACE template switching, through which a universal primer site and unique molecular identifiers were introduced. cDNA synthesis was primed from both the TCR alpha and TCR beta constant segments. Two PCR steps were used to amplify libraries, with sample barcodes and sequencing adapters being added in the second step. Sequencing of libraries was performed on Illumina HiSeq 2500 (2x100 bp) or NovaSeq (2x150 bp). As for the authors' bioinformatics: MIGEC was used to demultiplex reads and collapse the reads into UMI consensus sequences, and MiXCR was used for V(D)J alignment. Clonotypes responding to the vaccine were identified with edgeR on replicate PBMC samples, with the criteria of FDR below 0.01 and a log2 fold change above 5 up to day 15. Each bulk clonotype was labeled CD4 or CD8 based on which sequenced repertoire, CD4 or CD8, contained the clonotype at higher abundance. TCRdb applied fastp at Q25 and MiXCR to the public reads, then kept only in-frame beta chains. Rows are combined by CDR3 protein, so each entry shows the most common genes and DNA. TCRdb, not the original authors, processed these V and J calls. In all, the sample holds 300,000 or so distinct CDR3 sequences, and roughly 7.5% of those were seen once. Clones ranked in the top ten supply roughly 15% of the sample.

Findings and caveats that apply to the study as a whole: A small share of clonotypes was detected in both CD4 and CD8 compartments, with the overlap likely arising from convergent recombination. After the booster, most of the clones that had expanded following primary vaccination were detected again (96% of CD4 and 80% to 90% of CD8), which suggests that memory was broadly maintained. Because only a couple of donors were included in the study, the extent to which the findings can be generalized is limited. Computational filtering was needed because FACS-sorted repertoires could contain abundant contaminating clonotypes from the bulk population. Compared with the primary T-cell response, the secondary T-cell response was faster but weaker, reaching its peak on day 5 rather than on day 15.

The starting material was PBMCs, obtained 35 to 50 days after the first yellow fever vaccination. Recombination linked TRBV4-1 to TRBJ2-2; a tentative D match to TRBD2 spans 6 bases. This clonotype was obtained from a man aged 18 to 29 who received the YFV17D yellow fever vaccine. The CDR3 protein sequence reads: CASSQAPAGSGELFF. The nucleotide sequence reads TGCGCCAGCAGCCAAGCTCCCGCGGGGTCCGGGGAGCTGTTTTTT.